Detailed here is one TCR beta chain. This record belongs to a study of blood T cell repertoires in COVID-19. Study at large: Samples representing acute and convalescent COVID-19 were sourced from the United States, Italy and Spain. From T cells, B-cell-depleted T cells, or PBMCs came the material, which was cDNA or gDNA.

Germline V lookup: CDR1 WNHNN, CDR2 SYGVQD (reference sequence). J was trimmed by 15 bases and V by 4 bases; bases with no gene match: 17. The CDR3 consists of 17 residues. A Seattle source enrolled patients during active infection and followed them longitudinally. Source study methods: Amplification from reference gene primers served as the basis for estimated nucleated cell counts. Clones were read by immunoSEQ multiplex PCR, and TCRdb kept only the in-frame ones, dropping some. The D gene and trimming were derived from the DNA, and the V and J assignments and clone size from that table. This sample has roughly 300,000 clones, with 91% found just once.

The TCR was taken from a woman in her 30s with COVID-19, enrolled during active disease. The chain joins TRBV10-1 to TRBJ2-1; 14 nucleotides line up with TRBD2. Material: peripheral blood. In nucleotides, the CDR3 is TGCGCCAGCAGTGGACAGGGAAGTCGACTAGCGGGAGGGTTTTGGTTCTTC. Protein product: CASSGQGSRLAGGFWFF.